The rows below give T cell receptor beta chains drawn from one sample of a study of cytomegalovirus exposure and HLA in healthy donors. Sequencing was performed with immunoSEQ multiplex PCR; in TCRdb, only in-frame clones are kept and a portion is missing. The table shows 100,000 or so clones, with roughly 87% occurring only once. Sequenced sample: PBMCs. The receptors were gathered from a woman aged 25-40 years in good health and CMV-seronegative. Each CDR3 is given with its conserved first and last residue. D genes are given only for firm matches.

V gene: TRBV5-1; D gene: TRBD2; J gene: TRBJ2-7; CDR3 protein: CASSGVAGAYEQYF; CDR3 DNA: TGCGCCAGCAGCGGGGTAGCGGGGGCCTACGAGCAGTACTTC
V gene: TRBV27; D gene: TRBD2; J gene: TRBJ2-1; CDR3 protein: CASSSYGLAGGTDNEQFF; CDR3 DNA: TGTGCCAGCAGTTCCTACGGACTAGCGGGGGGTACGGACAATGAGCAGTTCTTC
V gene: TRBV4-2; D gene: .; J gene: TRBJ2-5; CDR3 protein: CASGEGRGKETQYF; CDR3 DNA: TGTGCCAGCGGGGAAGGTCGAGGGAAAGAGACCCAGTACTTC
V gene: TRBV12-5; D gene: TRBD1; J gene: TRBJ2-3; CDR3 protein: CASGSSDRGTDTQYF; CDR3 DNA: TGTGCTAGTGGCTCCAGTGACAGGGGCACAGATACGCAGTATTTT
V gene: TRBV5-1; D gene: TRBD2; J gene: TRBJ2-1; CDR3 protein: CASSLGLALIDNEQFF; CDR3 DNA: TGCGCCAGCAGCTTAGGACTAGCGCTCATTGACAATGAGCAGTTCTTC
V gene: TRBV10-1; D gene: TRBD1; J gene: TRBJ1-2; CDR3 protein: CASGQGSVYGYTF; CDR3 DNA: TGCGCCAGCGGACAGGGTTCCGTCTATGGCTACACCTTC
V gene: TRBV19; D gene: TRBD1; J gene: TRBJ1-1; CDR3 protein: CASRTGGTEAFF; CDR3 DNA: TGTGCCAGCCGAACAGGGGGCACTGAAGCTTTCTTT
V gene: TRBV5-1; D gene: TRBD1; J gene: TRBJ1-2; CDR3 protein: CASSYGTDYGYTF; CDR3 DNA: TGCGCCAGCAGCTATGGGACAGACTATGGCTACACCTTC
V gene: TRBV14; D gene: TRBD1; J gene: TRBJ1-4; CDR3 protein: CASNRGNEKLFF; CDR3 DNA: TGTGCCAGCAACAGGGGGAATGAAAAACTGTTTTTT
V gene: TRBV5-4; D gene: TRBD2; J gene: TRBJ2-1; CDR3 protein: CASSLKLAGGDEQFF; CDR3 DNA: TGTGCCAGCAGCTTGAAACTAGCGGGGGGGGATGAGCAGTTCTTC